This passage covers 14 T cell receptor beta chains from one sample sequenced in a study of shared clonotypes between healthy human individuals. Data came from immunoSEQ multiplex PCR; TCRdb stores just in-frame clones and leaves some out. There are around 700,000 clones in the sample; 92% occur only once, and 24% lies in the top ten. Naive CD8 cells were CD45RO-negative, positively selected for CCR7, excluding terminally differentiated effector memory CD45RA+ cells. The sequenced sample consisted of naive CD8+ T cells sorted from blood. The receptor source for this set is a man aged 25-40 years in good health.

This rearrangement joins TRBV5-1 to TRBJ2-3; D uncertain. Germline CDR1 and CDR2: SGHRS and YFSETQ. Trimming stripped 2 bases from V and 3 bases from J, with 13 bases between. This CDR3 comprises 15 residues. The CDR3 protein is CASSFPRGQTDTQYF. The CDR3 nucleotides read TGCGCCAGCAGCTTCCCTAGAGGCCAGACAGATACGCAGTATTTT. The full variable domain, in which reference TRBV5-1 and TRBJ2-3 provide the parts outside the CDR3, is KAGVTQTPRYLIKTRGQQVTLSCSPISGHRSVSWYQQTPGQGLQFLFEYFSETQRNKGNFPGRFSGRQFSNSRSEMNVSTLELGDSALYLCASSFPRGQTDTQYFGPGTRLTVL.

The J gene is TRBJ2-7, the V gene TRBV29-1; no reliable D call. Germline V lookup: CDR1 SQVTM, CDR2 ANQGSEA. V lost 0 bases to trimming and J lost 3 bases, with 6 bases between them. The CDR3 consists of 12 residues. CDR3 protein: CSVEDNGYEQYF. In DNA, the CDR3 is TGCAGCGTTGAAGATAACGGCTACGAGCAGTACTTC.

The chain uses TRBV7-9 and TRBJ2-1, with TRBD2 identical over 8 bases. The CDR3 is made up of 13 amino acids. V was clipped by 11 bases and J by 1 base; unmatched bases: 4. The germline V gene has CDR1 SEHNR and CDR2 FQNEAQ (reference sequence). This CDR3 reads CAFGRVSYNEQFF. The CDR3 DNA reads TGTGCCTTCGGGAGGGTGTCCTACAATGAGCAGTTCTTC. The whole variable domain, remainder taken from reference TRBV7-9 and TRBJ2-1, is DTGVSQNPRHKITKRGQNVTFRCDPISEHNRLYWYRQTLGQGPEFLTYFQNEAQLEKSRLLSDRFSAERPKGSFSTLEIQRTEQGDSAMYLCAFGRVSYNEQFFGPGTRLTVL.

This chain connects TRBV29-1 to TRBJ2-2; no reliable D call. Trimming cost V 5 bases and J 4 bases, with 8 bases left between them. Germline lookup yields CDR1 SQVTM and CDR2 ANQGSEA. This CDR3 has 12 amino acids. The CDR3 nucleotides are TGCAGCGTTTTACATCTCACCGGGGAGCTGTTTTTT. Its translation is CSVLHLTGELFF.

The rearrangement links TRBV6-5 to TRBJ2-1; 7 bases fit TRBD1. The CDR3 runs to 14 residues. With 3 bases clipped from V and 9 bases from J, the junction kept 8 bases outside the gene matches. Germline V CDR1 and CDR2: MNHEY, SVGAGI. Written as DNA, the CDR3 is TGTGCCAGCAGTTATCGGGACAGCTCCCGTGAGCAGTTCTTC. This sequence encodes CASSYRDSSREQFF.

Points on this clone: A much larger clonotype is one base distant, so this may be a read error. V usage is TRBV7-3 and J usage is TRBJ2-7, with 10 bases that match TRBD2. The germline CDR1 and CDR2 sequences are SGHTA and FQGTGA. The CDR3 runs 13 residues. J lost 3 bases, V lost 5 bases, and 1 base had no gene match. CDR3 sequence: CASSRTSGYEQYF. Here the CDR3 DNA reads TGTGCCAGCAGCCGGACTAGCGGCTACGAGCAGTACTTC.

The J gene is TRBJ2-7, the V gene TRBV20-1; D not certain. This CDR3 comprises 10 residues. V lost 7 bases to trimming and J lost 6 bases, with 10 bases between them. Germline loops: CDR1 DFQATT, CDR2 SNEGSKA (reference sequence). CDR3 bases: TGCAGTGTACCCCTACTCGAGCAGTACTTC. This gives the protein CSVPLLEQYF.

This rearrangement joins TRBV5-8 to TRBJ2-1; 10 bases are a match to TRBD1. Germline V lookup: CDR1 SGHTS, CDR2 YDEGEE. CDR3 length equals 16 residues. J lost 3 bases, V lost 6 bases, and 9 bases had no gene match. The CDR3 DNA reads TGTGCCAGCAACCACTACCGGGACAGGGGCTACAATGAGCAGTTCTTC. Its translation: CASNHYRDRGYNEQFF.

With respect to this clone: Additional DNA sequences in this sample encode the identical CDR3. The CDR3 DNA reads TGTGCCAGCAGCCCGGGACAGGGGGCCTACGAGCAGTACTTC. Translation gives CASSPGQGAYEQYF. This chain uses TRBV11-2 with TRBJ2-7; 11 bases align to TRBD1. CDR1 is SGHAT and CDR2 is FQNNGV in the germline V gene. V lost 5 bases and J lost 2; bases outside the gene matches: 2. This CDR3 comprises 14 residues.

This chain connects TRBV5-4 to TRBJ1-1, with no clear D. Trimming took off 2 bases at V and 1 base at J, with 9 bases between the two ends. Germline values: CDR1 SGHNT, CDR2 YYREEE (reference sequence). The CDR3 is made up of 14 amino acids. CDR3 sequence reads: CASSFLDKNTEAFF. The DNA of the CDR3 is TGTGCCAGCAGCTTCCTTGACAAGAACACTGAAGCTTTCTTT.

This clone appeared a single time. The V call is TRBV7-8, the J call TRBJ2-5; no reliable D call. Germline V gives CDR1 SGHVS, CDR2 FQNEAQ. V was trimmed by 3 bases and J by 2 bases, leaving 10 bases between them. The CDR3 runs 14 residues. CDR3 in DNA: TGTGCCAGCAGCTTGACACTTAGTCAAGAGACCCAGTACTTC. Translating it yields CASSLTLSQETQYF.

The genes are TRBV7-9 and TRBJ2-7; D possibly corresponds to TRBD1 (6 bases). The CDR3 spans 16 residues. Germline-derived CDR1 and CDR2 are SEHNR and FQNEAQ (reference sequence). The ends were cut back, 5 bases at V and 0 bases at J, with 17 bases in the middle. In nucleotides, the CDR3 is TGTGCCAGCAGCCCACCCCGGACAGAGATCTCCTACGAGCAGTACTTC. It is translated as CASSPPRTEISYEQYF.

CDR3 region: CASSPVEGADYGYTF. The CDR3 DNA is TGCGCCAGCAGCCCGGTAGAAGGGGCAGATTATGGCTACACCTTC. The chain employs TRBV4-1 and TRBJ1-2; tentatively, D is TRBD1 (5 bases). V was cut by 4 bases and J by 5 bases, with 17 bases left in between. This CDR3 is 15 amino acids long. Germline lookup yields CDR1 MGHRA and CDR2 YSYEKL.

To note about this clone: The sample has other DNA sequences that encode this CDR3 too. The rearrangement uses TRBV6-5 and TRBJ1-4, with a tentative D call TRBD1 (5 bases). Germline V gene sequence: CDR1 MNHEY, CDR2 SVGAGI. The CDR3 contains 10 residues. V shed 8 bases and J shed 8 bases, with 6 bases lying between them. DNA of the CDR3: TGTGCCAGCCGGGGGGAAAAACTGTTTTTT. Its translation: CASRGEKLFF.